This passage covers 6 T cell receptor beta chains from one sample sequenced in a study of blood T cell repertoires in COVID-19. The table came from immunoSEQ multiplex PCR; TCRdb's copy has only in-frame clones and leaves some out. The sample lists approximately 85,000 clones; 70% to 90% were seen once. Sequenced: peripheral blood. These receptors all come from a woman older than 75 in a cohort sampled during active or convalescent COVID-19.

This clone was counted once. The rearrangement joins TRBV30 to TRBJ2-5, with a tentative D call TRBD1 (6 bases). This CDR3 is 13 amino acids long. Germline loops: CDR1 GTSNPN, CDR2 SVGIG (reference sequence). V lost 1 base and J lost 5, with 11 bases in between. DNA of the CDR3: TGTGCCTGGAGTGGCACAGGGTGGGAGACCCAGTACTTC. Protein: CAWSGTGWETQYF.

V usage is TRBV29-1 and J usage is TRBJ1-1; 8 bases agree with TRBD1. This CDR3 has 12 amino acids. Trimming cost V 6 bases and J 4 bases; bases outside gene matches: 4. Germline CDR1 is SQVTM and CDR2 is ANQGSEA. In DNA, the CDR3 is TGCAGCGTGAACAGGGGGAGCACTGAAGCTTTCTTT. It yields the protein CSVNRGSTEAFF.

The rearrangement links TRBV15 to TRBJ2-1, with 7 bases that match TRBD1. Germline trimming cut 4 bases from V and 0 bases from J; bases unmatched to any gene: 6. CDR3 length: 16 residues. The germline CDR1 and CDR2 sequences are LNHNV and YYDKDF (reference sequence). The CDR3 loop reads CATSKGGDYSYNEQFF. CDR3 DNA sequence: TGTGCCACCAGCAAAGGGGGCGACTACTCCTACAATGAGCAGTTCTTC.

The chain recombines TRBV7-9 with TRBJ1-1; D ambiguous. Trimming cost V 5 bases and J 1 base, with 14 bases left between them. The CDR3 contains 15 residues. Germline lookup yields CDR1 SEHNR and CDR2 FQNEAQ (reference sequence). The CDR3 DNA is TGTGCCAGCAGCCGTATAATGGGGAGGAACACTGAAGCTTTCTTT. Amino acid sequence: CASSRIMGRNTEAFF.

The chain carries TRBV9 and TRBJ2-7, with 12 bases lining up with TRBD2. Trimming cost V 3 bases and J 6 bases; bases outside gene matches: 13. Looked up from germline, CDR1 is SGDLS and CDR2 is YYNGEE. CDR3 length: 17 residues. CDR3 nucleotides: TGTGCCAGCAGCGAGACTAGCGGGAGTACTTCTCCTCGCGAGCAGTACTTC. Translating it yields CASSETSGSTSPREQYF.

This chain links TRBV11-2 with TRBJ1-1, with 8 bases lining up with TRBD1. Germline V gene sequence: CDR1 SGHAT, CDR2 FQNNGV. The CDR3 covers 14 residues. Trimming cost V 1 base and J 10 bases; bases outside gene matches: 8. The CDR3: CASSLGRGHSGAFF. The CDR3 DNA reads as TGTGCCAGCAGCTTAGGCAGGGGGCATTCGGGAGCTTTCTTT.